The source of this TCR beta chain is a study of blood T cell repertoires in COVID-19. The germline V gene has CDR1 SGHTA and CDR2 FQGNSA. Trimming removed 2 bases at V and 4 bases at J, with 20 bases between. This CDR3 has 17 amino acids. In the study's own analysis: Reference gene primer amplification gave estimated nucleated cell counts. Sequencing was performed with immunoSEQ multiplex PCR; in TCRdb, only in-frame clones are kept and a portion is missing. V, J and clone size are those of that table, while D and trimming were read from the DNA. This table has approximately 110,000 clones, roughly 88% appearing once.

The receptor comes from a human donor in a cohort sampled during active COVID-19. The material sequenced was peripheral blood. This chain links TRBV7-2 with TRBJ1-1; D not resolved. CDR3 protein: CASSLSEATARPTEAFF. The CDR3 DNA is TGTGCCAGCAGCTTAAGTGAGGCCACGGCAAGGCCCACTGAAGCTTTCTTT.